This paragraph covers one TCR beta chain sequence. Its antigen is not identified. Method: immunoSEQ multiplex PCR; TCRdb's copy keeps in-frame clones and lacks some. The repertoire holds around 130,000 clones, with 90% as singletons. With 1 base removed from V and 2 bases from J, the gap between germline ends came to 5 bases. This CDR3 contains 13 residues. Looked up from germline, CDR1 is SEHNR and CDR2 is FQNEAQ (reference sequence). The data belong to a study of T cell responses to AZD1222 COVID-19 vaccine. Study-wide findings and caveats: Spike-specific TCR depth and breadth grew after two AZD1222 doses. The donor group comprised mostly white British people and more females; the analysis possibly underestimated clonal diversity.

The genes are TRBV7-9 and TRBJ1-1; the D is unclear. The sample consisted of peripheral blood, taken 28 days after the second dose of the MenACWY control vaccine. The sequence was obtained from an adult who received the MenACWY meningococcal vaccine as a control. In nucleotides, the CDR3 is TGTGCCAGCAGCTTAGGGTTCAACACTGAAGCTTTCTTT. It translates to CASSLGFNTEAFF. Together with reference TRBV7-9 and TRBJ1-1, the CDR3 gives the full variable domain: DTGVSQNPRHKITKRGQNVTFRCDPISEHNRLYWYRQTLGQGPEFLTYFQNEAQLEKSRLLSDRFSAERPKGSFSTLEIQRTEQGDSAMYLCASSLGFNTEAFFGQGTRLTVV.